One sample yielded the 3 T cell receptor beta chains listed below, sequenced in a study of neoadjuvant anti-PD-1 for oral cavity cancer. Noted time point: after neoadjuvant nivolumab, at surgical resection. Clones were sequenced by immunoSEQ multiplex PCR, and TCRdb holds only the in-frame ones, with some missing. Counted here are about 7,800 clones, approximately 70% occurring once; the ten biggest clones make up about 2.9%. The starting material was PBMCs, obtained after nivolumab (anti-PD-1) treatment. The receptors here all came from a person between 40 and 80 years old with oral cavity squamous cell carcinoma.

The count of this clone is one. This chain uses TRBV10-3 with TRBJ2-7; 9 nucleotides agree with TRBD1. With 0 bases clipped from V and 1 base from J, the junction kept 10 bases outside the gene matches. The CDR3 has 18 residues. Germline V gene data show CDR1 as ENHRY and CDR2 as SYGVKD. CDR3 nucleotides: TGTGCCATCAGTGAGTCCAAGGTTCGGACAGGGGCATCCTACGAGCAGTACTTC. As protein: CAISESKVRTGASYEQYF.

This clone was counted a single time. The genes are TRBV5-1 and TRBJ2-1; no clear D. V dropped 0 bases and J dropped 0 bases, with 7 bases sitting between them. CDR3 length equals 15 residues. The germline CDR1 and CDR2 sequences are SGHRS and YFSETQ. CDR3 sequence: CASSLEGSSYNEQFF. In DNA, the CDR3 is TGCGCCAGCAGCTTGGAGGGAAGCTCCTACAATGAGCAGTTCTTC. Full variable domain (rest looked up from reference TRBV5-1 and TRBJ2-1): KAGVTQTPRYLIKTRGQQVTLSCSPISGHRSVSWYQQTPGQGLQFLFEYFSETQRNKGNFPGRFSGRQFSNSRSEMNVSTLELGDSALYLCASSLEGSSYNEQFFGPGTRLTVL.

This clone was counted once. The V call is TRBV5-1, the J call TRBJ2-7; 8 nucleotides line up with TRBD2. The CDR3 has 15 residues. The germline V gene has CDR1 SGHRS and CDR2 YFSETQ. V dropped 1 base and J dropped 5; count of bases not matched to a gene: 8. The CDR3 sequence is CASSLMGSGAHEQYF. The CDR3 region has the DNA TGCGCCAGCAGCTTGATGGGTAGCGGGGCCCACGAGCAGTACTTC.